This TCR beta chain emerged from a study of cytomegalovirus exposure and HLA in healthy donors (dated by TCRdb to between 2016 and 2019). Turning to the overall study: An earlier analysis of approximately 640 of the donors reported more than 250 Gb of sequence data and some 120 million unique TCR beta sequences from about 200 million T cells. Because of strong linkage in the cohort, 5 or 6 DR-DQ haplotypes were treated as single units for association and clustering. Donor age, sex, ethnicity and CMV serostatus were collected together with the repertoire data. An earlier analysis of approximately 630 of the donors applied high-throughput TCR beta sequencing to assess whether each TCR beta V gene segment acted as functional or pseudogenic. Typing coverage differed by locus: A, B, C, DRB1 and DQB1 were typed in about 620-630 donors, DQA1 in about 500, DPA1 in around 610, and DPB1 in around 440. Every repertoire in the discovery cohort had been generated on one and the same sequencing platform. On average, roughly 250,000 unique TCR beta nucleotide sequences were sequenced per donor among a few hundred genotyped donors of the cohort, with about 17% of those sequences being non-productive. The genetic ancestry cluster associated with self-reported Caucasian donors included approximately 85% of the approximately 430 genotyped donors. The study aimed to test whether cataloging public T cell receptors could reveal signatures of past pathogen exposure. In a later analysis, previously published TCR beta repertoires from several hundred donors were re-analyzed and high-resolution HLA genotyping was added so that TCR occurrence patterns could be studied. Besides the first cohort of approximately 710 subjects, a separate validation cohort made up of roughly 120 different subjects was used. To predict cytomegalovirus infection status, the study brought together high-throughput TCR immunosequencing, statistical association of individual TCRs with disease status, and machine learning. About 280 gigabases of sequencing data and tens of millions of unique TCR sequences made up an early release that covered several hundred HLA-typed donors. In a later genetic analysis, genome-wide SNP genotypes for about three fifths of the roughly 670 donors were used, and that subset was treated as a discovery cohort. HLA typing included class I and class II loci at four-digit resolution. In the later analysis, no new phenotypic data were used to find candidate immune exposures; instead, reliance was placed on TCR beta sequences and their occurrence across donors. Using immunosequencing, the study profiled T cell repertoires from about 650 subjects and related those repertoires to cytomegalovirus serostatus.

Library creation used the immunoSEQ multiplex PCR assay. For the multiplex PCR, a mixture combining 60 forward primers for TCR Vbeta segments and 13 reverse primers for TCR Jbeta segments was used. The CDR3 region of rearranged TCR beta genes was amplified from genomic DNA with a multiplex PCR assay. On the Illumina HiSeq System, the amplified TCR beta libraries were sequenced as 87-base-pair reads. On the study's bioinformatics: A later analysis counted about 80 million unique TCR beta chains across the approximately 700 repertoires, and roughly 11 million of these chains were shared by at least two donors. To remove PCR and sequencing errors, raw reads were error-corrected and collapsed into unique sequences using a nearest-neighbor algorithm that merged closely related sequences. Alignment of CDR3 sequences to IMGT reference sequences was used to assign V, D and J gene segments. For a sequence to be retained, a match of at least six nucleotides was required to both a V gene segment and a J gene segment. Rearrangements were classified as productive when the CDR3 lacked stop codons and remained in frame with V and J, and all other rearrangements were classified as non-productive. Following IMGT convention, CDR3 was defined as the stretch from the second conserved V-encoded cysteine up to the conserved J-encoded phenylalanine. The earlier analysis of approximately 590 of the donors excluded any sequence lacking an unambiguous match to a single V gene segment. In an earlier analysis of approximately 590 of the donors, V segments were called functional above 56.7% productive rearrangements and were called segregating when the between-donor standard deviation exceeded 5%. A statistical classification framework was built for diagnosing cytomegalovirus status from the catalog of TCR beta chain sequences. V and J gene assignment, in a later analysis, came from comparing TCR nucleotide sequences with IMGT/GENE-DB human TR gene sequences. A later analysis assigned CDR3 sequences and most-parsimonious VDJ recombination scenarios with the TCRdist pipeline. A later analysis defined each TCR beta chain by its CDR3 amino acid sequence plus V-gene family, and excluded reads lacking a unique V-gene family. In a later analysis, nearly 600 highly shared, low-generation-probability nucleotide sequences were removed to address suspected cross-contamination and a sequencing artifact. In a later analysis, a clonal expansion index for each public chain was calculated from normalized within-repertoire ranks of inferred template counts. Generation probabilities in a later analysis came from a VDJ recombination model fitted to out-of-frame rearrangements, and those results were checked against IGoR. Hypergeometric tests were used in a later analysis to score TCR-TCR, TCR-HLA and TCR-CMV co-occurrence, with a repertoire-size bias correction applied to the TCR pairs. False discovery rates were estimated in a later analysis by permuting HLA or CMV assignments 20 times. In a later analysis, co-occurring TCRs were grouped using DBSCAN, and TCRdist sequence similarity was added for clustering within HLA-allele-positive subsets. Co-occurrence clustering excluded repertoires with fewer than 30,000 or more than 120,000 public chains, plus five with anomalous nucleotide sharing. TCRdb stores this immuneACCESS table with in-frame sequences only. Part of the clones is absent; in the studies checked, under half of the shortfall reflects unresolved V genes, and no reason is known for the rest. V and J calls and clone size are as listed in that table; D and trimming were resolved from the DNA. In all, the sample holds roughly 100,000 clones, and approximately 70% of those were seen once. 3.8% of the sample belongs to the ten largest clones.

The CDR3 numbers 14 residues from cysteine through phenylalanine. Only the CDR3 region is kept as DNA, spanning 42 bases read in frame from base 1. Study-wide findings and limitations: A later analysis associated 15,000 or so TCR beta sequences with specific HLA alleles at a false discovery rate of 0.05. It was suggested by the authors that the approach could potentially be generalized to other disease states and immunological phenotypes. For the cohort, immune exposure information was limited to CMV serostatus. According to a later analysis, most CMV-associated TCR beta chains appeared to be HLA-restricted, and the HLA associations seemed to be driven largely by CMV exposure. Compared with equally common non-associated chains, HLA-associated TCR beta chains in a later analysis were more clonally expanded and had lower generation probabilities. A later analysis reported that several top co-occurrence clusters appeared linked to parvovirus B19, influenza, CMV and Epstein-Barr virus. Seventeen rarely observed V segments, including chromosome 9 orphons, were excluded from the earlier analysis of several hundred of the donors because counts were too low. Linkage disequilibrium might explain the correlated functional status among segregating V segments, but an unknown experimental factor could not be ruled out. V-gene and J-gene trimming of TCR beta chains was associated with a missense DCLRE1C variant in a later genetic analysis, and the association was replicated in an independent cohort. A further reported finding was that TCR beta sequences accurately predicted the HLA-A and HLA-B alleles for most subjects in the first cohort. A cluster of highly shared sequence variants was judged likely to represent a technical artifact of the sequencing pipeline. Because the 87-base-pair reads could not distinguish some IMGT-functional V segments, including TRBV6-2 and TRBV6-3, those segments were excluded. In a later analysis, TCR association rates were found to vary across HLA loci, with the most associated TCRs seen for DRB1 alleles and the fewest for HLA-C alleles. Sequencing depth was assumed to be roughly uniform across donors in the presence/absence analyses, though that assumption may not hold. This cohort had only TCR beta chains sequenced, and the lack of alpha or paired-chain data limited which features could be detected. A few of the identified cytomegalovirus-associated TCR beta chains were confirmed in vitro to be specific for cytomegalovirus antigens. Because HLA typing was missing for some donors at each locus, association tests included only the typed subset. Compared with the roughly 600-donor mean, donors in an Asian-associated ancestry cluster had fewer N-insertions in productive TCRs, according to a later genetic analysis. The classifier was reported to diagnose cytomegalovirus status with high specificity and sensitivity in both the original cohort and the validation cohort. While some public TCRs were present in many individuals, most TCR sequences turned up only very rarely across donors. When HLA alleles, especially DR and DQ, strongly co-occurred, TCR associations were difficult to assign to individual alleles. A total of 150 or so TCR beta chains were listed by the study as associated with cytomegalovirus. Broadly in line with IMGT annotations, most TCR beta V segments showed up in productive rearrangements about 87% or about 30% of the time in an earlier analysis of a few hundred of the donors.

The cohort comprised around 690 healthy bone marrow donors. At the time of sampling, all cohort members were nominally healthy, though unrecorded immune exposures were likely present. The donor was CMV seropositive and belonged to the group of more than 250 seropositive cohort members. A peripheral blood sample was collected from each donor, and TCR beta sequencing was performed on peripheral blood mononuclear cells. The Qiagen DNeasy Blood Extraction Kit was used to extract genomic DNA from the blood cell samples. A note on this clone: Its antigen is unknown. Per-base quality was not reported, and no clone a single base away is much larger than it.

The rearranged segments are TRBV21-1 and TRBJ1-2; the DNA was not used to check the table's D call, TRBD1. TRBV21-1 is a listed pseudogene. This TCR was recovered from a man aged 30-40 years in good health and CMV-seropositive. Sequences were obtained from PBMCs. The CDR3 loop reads CASSRQGENYGYTF. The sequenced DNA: TGTGCCAGCAGCCGACAGGGAGAGAACTATGGCTACACCTTC.